The entry below describes one T cell receptor (beta chain). What it recognizes is unknown. The data belong to a study of CD8 T cells in Susac syndrome. Study-wide findings and caveats: The authors acknowledged that the study's TCR sequencing and HLA analysis involved relatively few individuals.

Negative isolation yielded CD4+ and CD8+ T cells, and FACS enriched TEMRA cells. This CDR3 has 11 residues. Germline CDR1 reads GTSNPN; CDR2 reads SVGIG (reference sequence). V was trimmed by 4 bases and J by 8 bases, leaving 9 bases between them. cDNA came from about 0.51 to 1 ug RNA primed by random hexamers. TCR beta CDR3 was amplified by immunoSEQ multiplex PCR. This amplification extended across 54 Vbeta and 13 Jbeta segments. In TCRdb, the immunoSEQ multiplex PCR reads were re-called with MiXCR into one record per CDR3 protein. The table includes over 150,000 distinct CDR3 sequences, about 95% detected once.

The origin of this receptor is a human donor with Susac syndrome. Sample: CD4+ T cells from PBMCs. This chain links TRBV30 with TRBJ2-1, with unresolved D. The CDR3 here is CAWKNMDEQFF. CDR3 bases: TGTGCCTGGAAAAACATGGATGAGCAGTTCTTC.